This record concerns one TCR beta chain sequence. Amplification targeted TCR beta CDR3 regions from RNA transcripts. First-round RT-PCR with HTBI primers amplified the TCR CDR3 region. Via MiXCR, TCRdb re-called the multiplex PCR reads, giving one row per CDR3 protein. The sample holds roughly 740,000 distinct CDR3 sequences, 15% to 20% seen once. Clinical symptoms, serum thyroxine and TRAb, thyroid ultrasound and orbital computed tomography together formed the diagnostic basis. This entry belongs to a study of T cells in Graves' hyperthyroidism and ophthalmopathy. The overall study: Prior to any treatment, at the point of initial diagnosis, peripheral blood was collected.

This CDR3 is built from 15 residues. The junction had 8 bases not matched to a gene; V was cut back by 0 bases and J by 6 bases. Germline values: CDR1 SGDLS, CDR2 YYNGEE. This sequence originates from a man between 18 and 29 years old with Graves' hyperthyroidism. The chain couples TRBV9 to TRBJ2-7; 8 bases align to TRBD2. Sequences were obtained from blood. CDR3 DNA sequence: TGTGCCAGCAGCGTAGCGGGAGGGCATGTGGCCGAGCAGTACTTC. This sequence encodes CASSVAGGHVAEQYF.